The TCR beta chain under discussion was sequenced for a study of breast tumors, draining lymph nodes, adjacent tissues. The lymph nodes were axillary draining lymph nodes from breast cancer patients. A few counts support this clonotype. Per the germline V gene, CDR1 is LNHDA and CDR2 is SQIVND (reference sequence). With V trimmed by 7 bases and J by 2 bases, 4 bases remained unmatched. The CDR3 has 15 amino acids. TCRdb re-called the multiplex PCR reads with MiXCR, one entry per CDR3 protein. The sample includes 100,000 or so distinct CDR3 sequences, about 20% of them seen just once. The genes are TRBV19 and TRBJ2-6; TRBD1 matches at 8 bases. The sequence derives from a female donor with breast cancer. Some clones in this sample may be carry-over from other donors' samples. Source material: axillary lymph node tissue. The CDR3 DNA reads TGTGCCAGTACCCCGACAGGGGCTGGGGCCAACGTCCTGACTTTC. This translates into CASTPTGAGANVLTF.